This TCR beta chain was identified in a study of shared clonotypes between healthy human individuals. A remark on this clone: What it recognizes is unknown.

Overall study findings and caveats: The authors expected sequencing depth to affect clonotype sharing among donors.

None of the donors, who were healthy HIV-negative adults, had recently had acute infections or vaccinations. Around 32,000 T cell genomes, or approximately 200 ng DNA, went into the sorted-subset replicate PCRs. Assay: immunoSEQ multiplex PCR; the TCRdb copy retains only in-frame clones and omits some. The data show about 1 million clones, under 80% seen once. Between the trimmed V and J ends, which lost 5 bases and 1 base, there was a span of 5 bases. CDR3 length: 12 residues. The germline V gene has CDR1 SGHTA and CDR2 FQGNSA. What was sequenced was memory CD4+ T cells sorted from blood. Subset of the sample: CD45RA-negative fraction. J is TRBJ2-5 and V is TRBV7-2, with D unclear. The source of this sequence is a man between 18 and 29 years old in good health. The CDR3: CASSRIQETQYF. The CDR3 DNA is TGTGCCAGCAGCCGAATCCAAGAGACCCAGTACTTC. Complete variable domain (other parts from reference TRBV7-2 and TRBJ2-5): GAGVSQSPSNKVTEKGKDVELRCDPISGHTALYWYRQSLGQGLEFLIYFQGNSAPDKSGLPSDRFSAERTGGSVSTLTIQRTQQEDSAVYLCASSRIQETQYFGPGTRLLVL.